This T cell receptor (beta chain) was sequenced during a study of T-cell reconstitution after alpha-beta-depleted transplantation in children (dated by TCRdb to the mid-2010s). General notes on the study: Using TCR repertoire profiling, the study followed T-cell immune reconstitution in a quantitative way in children after TCRalphabeta/CD19-depleted allogeneic hematopoietic cell transplantation. Overall study outcomes, separate from this receptor: In some patients, the high TCRbeta diversity seen at day 60 was put down to recipient T cells and intrathymic progenitors that had survived conditioning. Over subsequent months, a decline in hyperexpanded clone frequencies was noted, and after one year, T-cell counts and TCRbeta diversity were mostly ascribed to newly produced T cells. The apparently early recovery of alphabetaT-cell counts about two months after transplant reportedly depended on only several hundred rapidly expanded clones that came from non-depleted graft cells.

In regard to this clonotype: Which antigen it targets is not known. No base quality values were provided; no much bigger clone lies one nucleotide off.

Library preparation was by PCR. The instrument given in TCRdb is Illumina HiSeq 2500. TCR library preparation used molecular barcoding, with unique molecular identifiers applied to normalize quantification of the TCRbeta repertoire. The public reads were run again by TCRdb, first through fastp at Q25 and then through MiXCR, and only productive beta chains were kept. One record per CDR3 amino acid sequence lists the most common genes and DNA. This sample has about 250,000 distinct CDR3 sequences in its table, and roughly 25% of those were observed once. Around 4.8% of the sample is held by the ten biggest clonotypes. Per the germline V gene, MGHRA is the CDR1 and YSYEKL is the CDR2. Trimming removed 1 base from V and 3 bases from J; the gene matches leave 10 bases unexplained. Its CDR3 holds 17 amino acids, cysteine through phenylalanine. CDR3 DNA only is kept here, 51 bases in frame from base 1. The treatment or condition label, as the study defines it: allogeneic hematopoietic cell transplantation with graft depleted of TCRalphabeta T cells and CD19 B cells. Transplant recipients were children who received TCRalphabeta/CD19-depleted allogeneic hematopoietic cell grafts.

The sample consisted of PBMCs, mostly from graft donor cells, taken 360 days after TCRalphabeta/CD19-depleted stem cell transplant. The receptor comes from a female patient under 10 years old who had a stem cell transplant for congenital amegakaryocytic thrombocytopenia, so the T cells may come from the graft donor. This receptor chain uses TRBV4-1 and TRBJ2-5; 8 middle bases align to TRBD2. The DNA is as follows: TGCGCCAGCAGCCAAGGGTCTTTTTCACTAGCGGAAGAGACCCAGTACTTC. The resulting protein is CASSQGSFSLAEETQYF.